The present TCR beta chain was sequenced within a study of PD-1 blockade in classical Hodgkin lymphoma. This CDR3 spans 17 amino acids. The germline V and J ends were trimmed by 8 bases and 0 bases, with 23 bases remaining between them. The germline V gene encodes CDR1 SNHLY and CDR2 FYNNEI. Time point described: newly diagnosed, previously untreated cHL patient sample. Purification of CD4+ T cells from thawed PBMCs was performed via magnetic negative selection. Clones were read by immunoSEQ multiplex PCR, and TCRdb kept only the in-frame ones, dropping some. The table shows about 24,000 clones, with about 89% occurring only once.

Sequenced sample: CD4+ T cells from blood. The V call is TRBV2, the J call TRBJ2-7, with D unresolved. The receptor's source is a human donor with classical Hodgkin lymphoma. DNA of the CDR3: TGTGCCAGCGGCCCCGGCGTCGGATCCTGGGGCTCCTACGAGCAGTACTTC. It translates to CASGPGVGSWGSYEQYF.